This T cell receptor beta chain was recorded in a study of T-cell reconstitution after alpha-beta-depleted transplantation in children. TCRbeta library preparation incorporated unique molecular identifiers. From the PCR reads, TCRdb called clonotypes with MiXCR, one entry per CDR3 protein. Of about 270,000 distinct CDR3 sequences in the sample, almost 10% were seen once. The CDR3 consists of 13 residues. In germline, CDR1 is MNHEY, CDR2 SMNVEV (reference sequence). The V and J ends lost 6 bases and 5 bases respectively, with 13 bases between them. The source was PBMCs from the stem cell graft donor, collected from the stem cell graft. This clonotype originated in a human donor who donated a stem cell graft to a child with SCID. The V call is TRBV27, the J call TRBJ2-5; the D is unclear. CDR3 loop: CASSPQQSETQYF. In DNA, the CDR3 is TGTGCCAGCAGCCCCCAACAATCCGAGACCCAGTACTTC.